Presented here are 7 T cell receptor beta chains from one specimen sequenced in a study of cytomegalovirus exposure and HLA in healthy donors. The study ran its PCR with 60 Vbeta and 13 Jbeta primers. Sequencing used immunoSEQ multiplex PCR; TCRdb keeps in-frame clones, though not all of them. The table lists about 110,000 clones, about 70% of them singletons, with more than 0.7% in the top ten. The sample taken for sequencing was PBMCs. These receptors were taken from a woman aged 25 to 39 in good health and CMV-seronegative.

This rearrangement joins TRBV13 to TRBJ1-3; TRBD1 aligns across 7 bases. From germline, CDR1 is PRHDT and CDR2 FYEKMQ (reference sequence). The CDR3 consists of 17 residues. V lost 6 bases, J lost 0 bases, and 11 bases stayed unmatched. In DNA form, the CDR3 reads TGTGCCAGCAGTCCCCCAGGAACAGGGGCCTCTGGAAACACCATATATTTT. It encodes CASSPPGTGASGNTIYF. The variable domain in full, with the rest retrieved from reference TRBV13 and TRBJ1-3, is AAGVIQSPRHLIKEKRETATLKCYPIPRHDTVYWYQQGPGQDPQFLISFYEKMQSDKGSIPDRFSAQQFSDYHSELNMSSLELGDSALYFCASSPPGTGASGNTIYFGEGSWLTVV.

J is TRBJ2-2 and V is TRBV7-7, with D possibly being TRBD2 (5 bases). V dropped 3 bases and J dropped 3 bases, with 14 bases sitting between them. The germline CDR1 and CDR2 sequences are SSHAT and FNYEAQ (reference sequence). This CDR3 has 16 amino acids. The CDR3 loop reads CASSFGPQRDTGELFF. In DNA form, the CDR3 reads TGTGCCAGCAGCTTTGGACCCCAGAGGGACACCGGGGAGCTGTTTTTT.

In its sample, this clone was seen a few times. V and J are TRBV4-1 and TRBJ2-5, with D possibly TRBD2 on 6 matching bases. With 1 base removed from V and 5 bases from J, the gap between germline ends came to 23 bases. The CDR3 runs to 18 residues. CDR1 MGHRA and CDR2 YSYEKL come from the germline V gene. The CDR3 region is CASSQGRWTGEGRETQYF. The CDR3 bases are TGCGCCAGCAGCCAAGGAAGGTGGACGGGAGAGGGTCGGGAGACCCAGTACTTC.

This clone was observed a few times. The chain links TRBV5-1 to TRBJ1-2; 11 bases match TRBD1. The germline V gene encodes CDR1 SGHRS and CDR2 YFSETQ. Trimming removed 2 bases from V and 0 bases from J; junction bases left unmatched: 6. This CDR3 has 17 amino acids. Here the CDR3 DNA reads TGCGCCAGCAGCTTTTCCGGGACAGGGGGTGCTAACTATGGCTACACCTTC. This translates into CASSFSGTGGANYGYTF.

V usage is TRBV30 and J usage is TRBJ2-1, with unresolved D. Germline CDR1 reads GTSNPN; CDR2 reads SVGIG (reference sequence). The CDR3 runs 16 residues. Trimming left V 2 bases short and J 1 base short, with 15 bases between. CDR3 region: CAWSPSVPLSYNEQFF. For the CDR3, the DNA is TGTGCCTGGAGTCCTAGTGTTCCCTTGTCCTACAATGAGCAGTTCTTC.

The chain carries TRBV19 and TRBJ1-3; TRBD1 matches 8 bases. The CDR3 contains 16 residues. Germline CDR1 is LNHDA and CDR2 is SQIVND (reference sequence). Unmatched junction bases numbered 4, after V lost 1 base and J lost 2 bases. Here the CDR3 reads CASSIAQGAPGNTIYF. The DNA of the CDR3 is TGTGCCAGTAGTATAGCCCAGGGGGCTCCTGGAAACACCATATATTTT. The complete variable domain, with remaining parts taken from reference TRBV19 and TRBJ1-3, reads DGGITQSPKYLFRKEGQNVTLSCEQNLNHDAMYWYRQDPGQGLRLIYYSQIVNDFQKGDIAEGYSVSREKKESFPLTVTSAQKNPTAFYLCASSIAQGAPGNTIYFGEGSWLTVV.

This chain joins TRBV27 and TRBJ2-2, with D uncertain. The CDR3 has 13 residues. The V and J ends lost 1 base and 5 bases respectively, with 5 bases between them. Germline lookup yields CDR1 MNHEY and CDR2 SMNVEV (reference sequence). The CDR3 bases are TGTGCCAGCAGTTTATATTCAACCGGGGAGCTGTTTTTT. This codes for CASSLYSTGELFF.